What follows are 23 T cell receptor beta chains derived from one specimen sequenced in a study of blood T cell repertoires in COVID-19 (dated by TCRdb to 2018 to 2021). Library construction relied on the immunoSEQ multiplex PCR assay. TCRdb took over this immuneACCESS table, retaining in-frame rearrangements with V and J assigned. Such tables are incomplete; in checked studies, under half of the missing clones stem from an unresolved V gene, and the remainder is unexplained. The sample profile shows approximately 110,000 clones; approximately 85% of them were found once. The ten largest account for less than 2.5% of the sample. The material sequenced was peripheral blood. The source of these receptors is a human donor in a cohort sampled during active COVID-19.

This sequence joins TRBV15 and TRBJ2-1, with TRBD1 as a possible D gene (6 bases). The germline V gene has CDR1 LNHNV and CDR2 YYDKDF (reference sequence). V dropped 1 base and J dropped 0 bases, with 10 bases sitting between them. This CDR3 contains 16 residues. CDR3 protein: CATSRATGSSYNEQFF. The CDR3 nucleotides are TGTGCCACCAGCAGAGCGACAGGAAGCTCCTACAATGAGCAGTTCTTC.

The chain is built from TRBV6-5 and TRBJ2-2; D possibly corresponds to TRBD1 (6 bases). Germline assignment: CDR1 MNHEY and CDR2 SVGAGI. This CDR3 has 13 residues. V lost 6 bases to trimming and J lost 1 base, with 6 bases between them. DNA of the CDR3: TGTGCCAGCAGACAGGGGAACACCGGGGAGCTGTTTTTT. It specifies CASRQGNTGELFF.

The chain uses TRBV11-3 and TRBJ1-1; D remains unclear. The CDR3 is made up of 16 amino acids. Trimming stripped 3 bases from V and 0 bases from J, with 14 bases between. Looked up from germline, CDR1 is SGHNT and CDR2 is YENEEA. The CDR3 sequence is CASSFRGWKMNTEAFF. The CDR3 DNA is TGTGCCAGCAGCTTCCGCGGATGGAAGATGAACACTGAAGCTTTCTTT.

The chain couples TRBV5-1 to TRBJ1-5, with 7 bases matching TRBD1. V lost 1 base, J lost 5 bases, and 6 bases stayed unmatched. Germline assignment: CDR1 SGHRS and CDR2 YFSETQ. The CDR3 length is 15 residues. The CDR3 nucleotides are TGCGCCAGCAGCTTGAAGGGGCAGGGGGATCAGCCCCAGCATTTT. Protein sequence: CASSLKGQGDQPQHF.

This clone was counted a few times. This chain links TRBV5-4 with TRBJ2-7; 10 positions match TRBD2. J was trimmed by 0 bases and V by 4 bases; bases with no gene match: 7. The germline gives CDR1 SGHNT, CDR2 YYREEE (reference sequence). The CDR3 spans 16 residues. The CDR3 region is CASSPGASGSSYEQYF. DNA for the CDR3: TGTGCCAGCAGCCCGGGGGCTAGCGGGAGCTCCTACGAGCAGTACTTC.

This clone was counted a few times. The chain recombines TRBV28 with TRBJ2-7; 7 bases agree with TRBD1. This CDR3 region has 13 residues. Germline V gene lookup returns CDR1 MDHEN and CDR2 SYDVKM. V trimming: 6 bases; J trimming: 2 bases; junction bases outside the gene matches: 4. CDR3 sequence (DNA): TGTGCCAGCAGGATCGGACAGGCCTACGAGCAGTACTTC. Protein: CASRIGQAYEQYF.

The chain is built from TRBV27 and TRBJ2-7; TRBD1 aligns across 7 bases. Germline V gene sequence: CDR1 MNHEY, CDR2 SMNVEV (reference sequence). V was clipped by 5 bases and J by 0 bases; unmatched bases: 4. The CDR3 sequence is 14 residues long. CDR3 protein: CASSIRDSSYEQYF. In DNA form, the CDR3 reads TGTGCCAGCAGTATAAGGGACAGCTCCTACGAGCAGTACTTC.

The J gene is TRBJ2-7, the V gene TRBV5-1; the match to TRBD2 covers 11 bases. The CDR3 has 14 amino acids. The germline V gene has CDR1 SGHRS and CDR2 YFSETQ. The junction had 3 bases not matched to a gene; V was cut back by 2 bases and J by 5 bases. The CDR3 nucleotides read TGCGCCAGCAGCTTCACTAGCGGGAGAGACGAGCAGTACTTC. Amino acids: CASSFTSGRDEQYF.

The V and J genes are TRBV19 and TRBJ1-5; no clear D gene. Germline V gene data show CDR1 as LNHDA and CDR2 as SQIVND (reference sequence). The CDR3 has 16 amino acids. V lost 5 bases to trimming and J lost 1 base, with 15 bases between them. The CDR3 protein is CASSSYSDWSNQPQHF. CDR3 nucleotides: TGTGCCAGTAGTTCCTATTCCGACTGGAGCAATCAGCCCCAGCATTTT.

The chain is built from TRBV3-1 (or the pseudogene TRBV3-2) and TRBJ2-7; D uncertain. V lost 2 bases and J 6 bases, leaving 20 bases between the germline ends. In germline, CDR1 is LGHDT, CDR2 YNNKEL (reference sequence). The CDR3 loop spans 16 amino acids. In nucleotides, the CDR3 is TGTGCCAGCAGCCAACCATTTGGAGCTCCCCCTTCCGAGCAGTACTTC. It specifies CASSQPFGAPPSEQYF.

Only a few counts were recorded for this clone. The V gene is TRBV12-3 or TRBV12-4, the J gene TRBJ2-5; weak D call: TRBD2 (6 bases). The ends were cut back, 9 bases at V and 0 bases at J, with 11 bases in the middle. CDR3 length: 13 amino acids. CDR3 protein: CASSRGNQETQYF. DNA for the CDR3: TGTGCCAGTAGCCGGGGGAACCAAGAGACCCAGTACTTC.

The chain employs TRBV7-9 and TRBJ1-4; D might be TRBD1 (5 bases). The CDR3 spans 15 residues. The germline CDR1 and CDR2 sequences are SEHNR and FQNEAQ (reference sequence). V lost 0 bases, J lost 6 bases, and 11 bases lay in between. CDR3 DNA sequence: TGTGCCAGCAGCTTAGCTGGAGGGGTGTATGAAAAACTGTTTTTT. It is translated as CASSLAGGVYEKLFF.

This clone was counted a few times. V is TRBV4-1 and J is TRBJ1-5; 7 bases are a match to TRBD1. Trimming took 1 base from V and 7 from J; bases not matched to a gene: 10. Germline CDR1 and CDR2: MGHRA and YSYEKL. The CDR3 is 16 residues long. The CDR3 DNA follows: TGCGCCAGCAGCCAAGTAATGGTTGAGGGGGCACAGCCCCAGCATTTT. This encodes CASSQVMVEGAQPQHF.

This clone was observed a single time. The chain employs TRBV27 and TRBJ2-1; unclear D gene. CDR1 MNHEY and CDR2 SMNVEV come from the germline V gene (reference sequence). The CDR3 runs to 14 residues. The V and J ends lost 5 bases and 6 bases respectively, with 14 bases between them. DNA of the CDR3: TGTGCCAGCAGTCTACAACGAGGCGGCAATGAGCAGTTCTTC. Its protein is CASSLQRGGNEQFF.

The rearrangement uses TRBV5-1 and TRBJ2-5, with TRBD2 matching 12 bases. V gave up 4 bases and J gave up 3 bases; unmatched junction bases: 4. Germline V gene sequence: CDR1 SGHRS, CDR2 YFSETQ. The CDR3 is 15 amino acids. CDR3 sequence reads: CASSQASGGEETQYF. In nucleotides, the CDR3 is TGCGCCAGCAGCCAAGCTAGCGGGGGGGAAGAGACCCAGTACTTC. The full variable domain, with the rest looked up from reference TRBV5-1 and TRBJ2-5, is KAGVTQTPRYLIKTRGQQVTLSCSPISGHRSVSWYQQTPGQGLQFLFEYFSETQRNKGNFPGRFSGRQFSNSRSEMNVSTLELGDSALYLCASSQASGGEETQYFGPGTRLLVL.

The CDR3 coding sequence is TGTGCCACCAGTGATTCCAGACTAGCGACGAACACCGGGGAGCTGTTTTTT. Amino acids: CATSDSRLATNTGELFF. This sequence joins TRBV24-1 and TRBJ2-2, with 8 bases that match TRBD2. The length of the CDR3 is 17 residues. The V gene's germline CDR1 is KGHDR and CDR2 SFDVKD. V trimming: 2 bases; J trimming: 0 bases; junction bases outside the gene matches: 4.

V gene TRBV5-1 combines with J gene TRBJ2-6; weak D call: TRBD2 (7 bases). Germline lookup yields CDR1 SGHRS and CDR2 YFSETQ. The CDR3 loop spans 17 amino acids. Between the trimmed V and J ends, which lost 1 base and 0 bases, there was a span of 11 bases. The CDR3 loop is CASSLTGRDSGANVLTF. The DNA of the CDR3 is TGCGCCAGCAGCTTGACAGGGAGGGACTCTGGGGCCAACGTCCTGACTTTC.

This chain joins TRBV10-3 and TRBJ1-6; a possible D gene is TRBD1 (5 bases). This CDR3 has 14 residues. With 7 bases removed from V and 5 bases from J, the gap between germline ends came to 12 bases. CDR1 ENHRY and CDR2 SYGVKD come from the germline V gene. This CDR3 reads CAITSSGNNSPLHF. CDR3 bases: TGTGCCATCACCTCTTCAGGGAATAATTCACCCCTCCACTTT.

V gene TRBV5-1 combines with J gene TRBJ2-2; the match to TRBD2 covers 11 bases. This CDR3 has 16 residues. Germline loops: CDR1 SGHRS, CDR2 YFSETQ. The junction had 3 bases not matched to a gene; V was cut back by 0 bases and J by 5 bases. CDR3 residues: CASSLGGTSGTGELFF. CDR3 sequence (DNA): TGCGCCAGCAGCTTGGGGGGGACTAGCGGTACCGGGGAGCTGTTTTTT.

This clone was detected only once. This chain uses TRBV3-1 (or the pseudogene TRBV3-2) with TRBJ2-1; 9 nucleotides line up with TRBD1. V dropped 10 bases and J dropped 2; count of bases not matched to a gene: 12. The CDR3 is made up of 16 amino acids. Germline lookup yields CDR1 LGHDT and CDR2 YNNKEL (reference sequence). The CDR3 is CATTRLGQGTYNEQFF. For the CDR3, the DNA is TGTGCCACTACTAGACTCGGACAGGGGACCTACAATGAGCAGTTCTTC.

This chain joins TRBV19 and TRBJ1-1, with D possibly matching TRBD1 (5 bases). The CDR3 is 13 residues long. The V end was cut by 4 bases, the J end by 1 base, with 7 bases between. Germline CDR1 reads LNHDA; CDR2 reads SQIVND (reference sequence). This chain's CDR3 is CASSTGQNTEAFF. DNA of the CDR3: TGTGCCAGTAGTACAGGGCAGAACACTGAAGCTTTCTTT.

The chain couples TRBV2 to TRBJ2-3, with D perhaps matching TRBD1 (6 bases). This CDR3 spans 14 amino acids. From germline, CDR1 is SNHLY and CDR2 FYNNEI. Trimming left V 8 bases short and J 3 bases short, with 15 bases between. CDR3 protein: CASSPVQGTDTQYF. CDR3 coding DNA: TGTGCCAGCTCCCCTGTCCAGGGGACAGATACGCAGTATTTT. Full variable domain (missing parts from reference TRBV2 and TRBJ2-3): EPEVTQTPSHQVTQMGQEVILRCVPISNHLYFYWYRQILGQKVEFLVSFYNNEISEKSEIFDDQFSVERPDGSNFTLKIRSTKLEDSAMYFCASSPVQGTDTQYFGPGTRLTVL.

This rearrangement joins TRBV7-3 to TRBJ2-2, with 7 bases fitting TRBD1. Germline-derived CDR1 and CDR2 are SGHTA and FQGTGA. The V segment lost 5 bases and the J segment 4 bases; nucleotides outside the gene matches: 4. This CDR3 is 14 amino acids long. Written as DNA, the CDR3 is TGTGCCAGCAGCACTACAGGGGCCACCGGGGAGCTGTTTTTT. Translation: CASSTTGATGELFF.